This T cell receptor (beta chain) was profiled in a study of PD-1 blockade in classical Hodgkin lymphoma. Overall study results and limits: Complete responders had baseline diversity similar to newly diagnosed patients.

CDR1 and CDR2 from the germline V gene are MNHNY and SVGAGI (reference sequence). V lost 7 bases, J lost 9 bases, and 10 bases stayed unmatched. CDR3 length: 14 amino acids. After autologous stem cell transplantation all patients relapsed, and prior brentuximab vedotin exposure differed between cohorts. TCRdb's copy holds only in-frame clones and misses some; the assay was immunoSEQ multiplex PCR. The sample holds 4,300 or so clones, around 70% seen once. Comments on this clone: Its antigen is as yet unknown.

The gene calls are TRBV6-6 and TRBJ1-3; 9 nucleotides match TRBD1. The TCR comes from a human donor with classical Hodgkin lymphoma. Here the sequenced sample was peripheral blood mononuclear cells (PBMCs), taken at baseline. CDR3 nucleotide sequence: TGTGCCAGCAACCTACAGGGGGCGCACGGCACCATATATTTT. Amino acids: CASNLQGAHGTIYF.